This entry describes one TCR beta chain. Its cognate antigen has yet to be identified. No base quality values were provided; no much bigger clone lies one nucleotide off. V ends up 8 bases short and J 10 bases short, with an unmatched junction base count of 12. The cysteine opens and the phenylalanine closes a CDR3 of 14 amino acids. Just CDR3 DNA is preserved here, 42 bases in frame from base 1. The germline V gene gives CDR1 as MDHEN and CDR2 as SYDVKM. TCRbeta CDR3 regions were amplified from genomic DNA using the immunoSEQ Assay, a bias-controlled multiplex PCR. As for how the authors treated the data: Within the assay, amplification of reference gene primers was used to estimate how many nucleated cells each sample contained. To quantify the absolute abundance of each unique TCRbeta CDR3 rearrangement, sequence reads were collapsed and filtered. Productive Simpson clonality was computed per sample as the square root of Simpson's diversity index over productive rearrangements. TCRdb's version of the immuneACCESS table is confined to in-frame rearrangements and falls short of the full clone set. An unresolved V gene accounts for under half of the shortfall where checked; the remainder is of unknown origin. V and J calls and clone size come straight from that table; D and trimming were deduced from the DNA. The sample has about 170,000 clones on record, approximately 88% of them singletons. In total, the top ten clones hold roughly 15% of the sample.

The collaborating institutions used their own protocols to collect whole blood in K2EDTA tubes. Collaborator samples were shipped for TCRbeta analysis as frozen whole blood, isolated PBMCs, or DNA extracted from either sample type. The record originates from a study of blood T cell repertoires in COVID-19 (dated by TCRdb to the early 2020s). About the investigation overall: The collaborator samples originated in the United States, Italy and Spain and spanned the acute and convalescent phases of COVID-19. The prospective study material was composed of cDNA or gDNA derived from T cells, B-cell-depleted T cells, or PBMCs. Subjects who had been exposed to COVID-19, were actively infected with it, or had recovered from it provided the deeply sampled blood TCRbeta repertoires that made up the dataset. The repertoires were released in a freely available public database meant as a resource for research on the immune response to SARS-CoV-2. Samples were obtained from the ongoing ImmuneRACE study (first 160 participants) and from 1,254 subjects provided by 6 global collaborators. A de-identified subject ID, COVID-19 status, age in years and sex were almost always included in the sample metadata. Where available, HLA class I and class II types were obtained from metadata supplied by the sample provider rather than from assay-based typing. Overall results and qualifications from the work: Clinical and demographic metadata were provided uncurated, with the amount varying by source and participant.

The clonotype originates from a man aged 18-30 years with active or convalescent COVID-19. The V and J segments used are TRBV28 and TRBJ2-1; 9 central nucleotides agree with TRBD2. Source material: peripheral blood. The CDR3 region: CASSKWLAGQEQFF. The DNA is as follows: TGTGCCAGCTCGAAGTGGCTAGCGGGACAAGAGCAGTTCTTC.